The 25 T cell receptor beta chains listed next were all sequenced from one sample in a study of T-cell reconstitution after alpha-beta-depleted transplantation in children. The authors prepared the TCRbeta library with unique molecular identifiers. TCRdb ran MiXCR on the PCR reads and lists one entry per CDR3 protein. The table records more than 250,000 distinct CDR3 sequences, 9.5% to 10% of them present only once. Sequences were derived from PBMCs from the stem cell graft donor, sampled from the stem cell graft. All receptors come from a human donor who donated a stem cell graft to a child with SCID.

The V gene is TRBV12-3 or TRBV12-4, the J gene TRBJ2-7; D is ambiguous. With 2 bases removed from V and 6 bases from J, the gap between germline ends came to 8 bases. This CDR3 is 12 amino acids long. The CDR3 DNA follows: TGTGCCAGCAGTTTATATGGTTTCGAGCAGTACTTC. Encoded protein: CASSLYGFEQYF.

This clonotype was seen more than once but under ten times. The rearrangement uses TRBV27 and TRBJ1-2; no clear D. The ends were cut back, 0 bases at V and 2 bases at J, with 10 bases in the middle. Germline V CDR1 and CDR2: MNHEY, SMNVEV (reference sequence). There are 15 residues in the CDR3. The DNA for the CDR3 is TGTGCCAGCAGTTTATCGCGCGGCCTGAACTATGGCTACACCTTC. This gives the protein CASSLSRGLNYGYTF.

On this clonotype itself: With a much larger clone just one base away, this may be a read error. The chain recombines TRBV12-3 or TRBV12-4 with TRBJ2-2; D is possibly TRBD2 (7 bases). This CDR3 contains 14 residues. The DNA for the CDR3 is TGTGTCAGCAGTGCCCGAGGGGGGGTCGGGGAGCTGTTTTTT. Its translation is CVSSARGGVGELFF.

There are a few counts of this clonotype. The V gene is TRBV25-1, the J gene TRBJ2-7, with D unresolved. This CDR3 comprises 11 residues. The V end was cut by 4 bases, the J end by 5 bases, with 6 bases between. The germline V gene has CDR1 MGHDK and CDR2 SYGVNS. This chain's CDR3 is CASSVIHEQYF. The CDR3 region has the DNA TGTGCCAGCAGTGTCATACACGAGCAGTACTTC.

This clonotype occurred many times. The CDR3 spells CASSFGGGAFNEQFF. The CDR3 nucleotides read TGTGCCAGCAGCTTCGGCGGGGGGGCGTTTAATGAGCAGTTCTTC. The chain has TRBV13 and TRBJ2-1; 9 bases align to TRBD2. The V and J ends lost 3 bases and 7 bases, in that order; junction bases with no gene match: 7. CDR3 length: 15 amino acids. Looked up from germline, CDR1 is PRHDT and CDR2 is FYEKMQ (reference sequence).

This clonotype was picked up many times. V is TRBV3-1 and J is TRBJ2-7; 9 bases align to TRBD1. The V gene's germline CDR1 is LGHDT and CDR2 YNNKEL (reference sequence). This CDR3 is 15 amino acids long. The V gene end was trimmed by 4 bases and the J gene end by 2 bases; junction bases not matched to a gene: 6. CDR3 sequence: CASSLGQGSAYEQYF. The CDR3, as DNA: TGTGCCAGCAGCCTAGGACAGGGGTCTGCCTACGAGCAGTACTTC.

The CDR3 sequence: CSVESFGTSYEQYF. The DNA of the CDR3 is TGCAGCGTTGAGTCGTTCGGTACATCCTACGAGCAGTACTTC. The J gene is TRBJ2-7, the V gene TRBV29-1, with D unclear. CDR3 length equals 14 residues. V was pared by 3 bases and J by 1 base, with 13 bases between. Per germline, CDR1 SQVTM and CDR2 ANQGSEA.

The chain links TRBV7-6 to TRBJ1-4, with D perhaps matching TRBD1 (6 bases). V was trimmed by 0 bases and J by 3 bases, leaving 8 bases between them. CDR3 size: 15 residues. Per germline, CDR1 SGHVS and CDR2 FNYEAQ. The CDR3 is CASSLARGANEKLFF. DNA for the CDR3: TGTGCCAGCAGCTTAGCGAGGGGGGCTAATGAAAAACTGTTTTTT. The full variable domain, completed using reference TRBV7-6 and TRBJ1-4, is GAGVSQSPRYKVTKRGQDVALRCDPISGHVSLYWYRQALGQGPEFLTYFNYEAQQDKSGLPNDRFSAERPEGSISTLTIQRTEQRDSAMYRCASSLARGANEKLFFGSGTQLSVL.

In this sample, this clonotype turned up a few times. This chain links TRBV7-2 with TRBJ2-1; D unclear. Between the trimmed V and J ends, which lost 2 bases and 10 bases, there was a span of 6 bases. The CDR3 sequence is 11 residues long. The V gene's germline CDR1 is SGHTA and CDR2 FQGNSA. CDR3 sequence (DNA): TGTGCCAGCAGCTTAAGCAGGGAGCAGTTCTTC. Translated, it gives CASSLSREQFF.

The sample holds many counts of this clonotype. The chain joins TRBV20-1 to TRBJ2-3; the D is unclear. The germline V and J ends were trimmed by 6 bases and 3 bases, with 4 bases remaining between them. There are 10 residues in the CDR3. Germline values: CDR1 DFQATT, CDR2 SNEGSKA (reference sequence). CDR3 nucleotides: TGCAGTGCAACTACAGATACGCAGTATTTT. Encoded protein: CSATTDTQYF.

The chain combines TRBV28 with TRBJ1-1; D unresolved. CDR1 is MDHEN, CDR2 SYDVKM, per germline. Trimming pared 10 bases from V and 2 bases from J, leaving 17 bases between. CDR3 length: 14 residues. CDR3 loop: CATSRSGRNTEAFF. The CDR3 coding sequence is TGTGCCACCTCAAGGTCCGGGAGAAACACTGAAGCTTTCTTT.

The J gene is TRBJ1-1, the V gene TRBV7-6, with D possibly matching TRBD1 (5 bases). The CDR3 has 14 amino acids. Germline lookup yields CDR1 SGHVS and CDR2 FNYEAQ. Trimming stripped 6 bases from V and 1 base from J, with 12 bases between. CDR3 amino acids: CASSSMRGNTEAFF. CDR3 in DNA: TGTGCCAGCAGTTCGATGAGGGGGAACACTGAAGCTTTCTTT.

This clonotype occurred a few times. The chain joins TRBV7-9 to TRBJ1-5; 7 bases line up with TRBD1. This CDR3 has 14 residues. CDR1 and CDR2 from the germline V gene are SEHNR and FQNEAQ (reference sequence). Losses at the gene ends were 5 bases for V and 2 bases for J; bases not matched to a gene: 3. The CDR3 DNA is TGTGCCAGCAGCGCAGGGACAGGCAATCAGCCCCAGCATTTT. Its translation: CASSAGTGNQPQHF. The variable domain in full, with the rest retrieved from reference TRBV7-9 and TRBJ1-5, is DTGVSQNPRHKITKRGQNVTFRCDPISEHNRLYWYRQTLGQGPEFLTYFQNEAQLEKSRLLSDRFSAERPKGSFSTLEIQRTEQGDSAMYLCASSAGTGNQPQHFGDGTRLSIL.

This clonotype has only a few counts. The J gene is TRBJ2-1, the V gene TRBV12-3 or TRBV12-4, with 10 bases aligning to TRBD2. The CDR3 sequence is 15 residues long. J was trimmed by 7 bases and V by 4 bases; bases with no gene match: 7. CDR3 amino acids: CASSSTSGPWNEQFF. DNA for the CDR3: TGTGCCAGCAGTTCGACTAGCGGGCCTTGGAATGAGCAGTTCTTC.

This clonotype was observed at least ten times. The genes are TRBV3-1 and TRBJ1-1; possibly TRBD1 for D (6 bases). This CDR3 has 14 amino acids. Per germline, CDR1 LGHDT and CDR2 YNNKEL (reference sequence). V dropped 4 bases and J dropped 4 bases, with 13 bases sitting between them. DNA for the CDR3: TGTGCCAGCAGCCTACAGGGTATAGGCACTGAAGCTTTCTTT. It specifies CASSLQGIGTEAFF.

A note on this clonotype: Relative to the germline gene, one junction end is altered; a read error may explain this. The genes are TRBV10-3 and TRBJ1-1; the match to TRBD1 covers 7 bases. The CDR3 consists of 13 residues. CDR1 is ENHRY and CDR2 is SYGVKD in the germline V gene. In DNA form, the CDR3 reads TGTGCCATCACCTACCGGACAGGCACTGAAGCTCTCTTT. This gives the protein CAITYRTGTEALF.

The chain recombines TRBV4-1 with TRBJ2-5, with 8 bases matching TRBD1. The CDR3 spans 14 residues. Germline lookup yields CDR1 MGHRA and CDR2 YSYEKL. The J segment lost 0 bases and the V segment lost 4 bases, leaving 1 base of the junction unmatched. For the CDR3, the DNA is TGCGCCAGCAGCCCGGACAGGGACCAAGAGACCCAGTACTTC. This encodes CASSPDRDQETQYF.

The gene calls are TRBV18 and TRBJ2-4, with 7 bases that match TRBD1. Unmatched junction bases numbered 6, after V lost 1 base and J lost 3 bases. Germline loops: CDR1 KGHSH, CDR2 LQKENI. The CDR3 spans 16 residues. Here the CDR3 reads CASSPLQGPGKNIQYF. The CDR3 nucleotides read TGTGCCAGCTCACCACTACAGGGGCCGGGCAAAAACATTCAGTACTTC.

This clonotype showed up many times. The genes are TRBV10-3 and TRBJ2-2; D not certain. The CDR3 contains 15 residues. The germline V gene encodes CDR1 ENHRY and CDR2 SYGVKD. Trimming took off 2 bases at V and 0 bases at J, with 7 bases between the two ends. This CDR3 is CAISEPEANTGELFF. CDR3 DNA sequence: TGTGCCATCAGTGAGCCAGAAGCGAACACCGGGGAGCTGTTTTTT.

In this sample, this clonotype turned up a few times. The missing conserved phenylalanine or tryptophan at the end of this CDR3 makes a read error likely. The rearrangement uses TRBV10-2 and TRBJ1-6; the match to TRBD1 covers 8 bases. V lost 6 bases to trimming and J lost 5 bases; unmatched junction nucleotides: 6. Germline V lookup: CDR1 WSHSY, CDR2 SAAADI. This CDR3 has 15 amino acids. The CDR3: CASSRTGLNNSPLHL. The CDR3 coding sequence is TGCGCCAGCAGCAGGACAGGGCTCAATAATTCACCCCTCCACCTT.

This clonotype has a handful of counts. This chain connects TRBV5-1 to TRBJ2-3; 8 bases align to TRBD2. CDR3 size: 14 residues. Per the germline V gene, CDR1 is SGHRS and CDR2 is YFSETQ. V shed 1 base, J shed 5 bases, and the junction held 3 bases outside the gene matches. CDR3 nucleotide sequence: TGCGCCAGCAGCTTGAGCGGGGGCCAAGATACGCAGTATTTT. This translates into CASSLSGGQDTQYF.

The chain uses TRBV18 and TRBJ2-5, with 10 nucleotides matching TRBD2. The junction had 10 bases not matched to a gene; V was cut back by 5 bases and J by 4 bases. Germline CDR1 reads KGHSH; CDR2 reads LQKENI. The CDR3 totals 16 residues. CDR3 in DNA: TGTGCCAGCTCATTGGGGACTAGCGTTTTGGGAGAGACCCAGTACTTC. Its translation is CASSLGTSVLGETQYF.

There are a few counts of this clonotype. The genes are TRBV2 and TRBJ2-7, with 7 bases that match TRBD1. V shed 4 bases, J shed 4 bases, and the junction held 10 bases outside the gene matches. This CDR3 is built from 15 residues. Per the germline V gene, CDR1 is SNHLY and CDR2 is FYNNEI. The CDR3 region is CASSGGPRDSYEQYF. DNA for the CDR3: TGTGCCAGCAGTGGGGGACCCCGGGACAGTTACGAGCAGTACTTC.

This clonotype has just a few counts. J is TRBJ2-7 and V is TRBV27; TRBD1 agrees at 8 bases. The CDR3 is made up of 13 amino acids. Germline CDR1 MNHEY, CDR2 SMNVEV (reference sequence). The V segment lost 4 bases and the J segment 3 bases; nucleotides outside the gene matches: 2. The CDR3 reads CASSSQGDYEQYF. In DNA, the CDR3 is TGTGCCAGCAGTTCACAGGGGGACTACGAGCAGTACTTC.

The chain employs TRBV7-3 and TRBJ2-3; perhaps TRBD2 as D (6 bases). Germline V gene sequence: CDR1 SGHTA, CDR2 FQGTGA. This CDR3 contains 16 residues. The V end was cut by 5 bases, the J end by 0 bases, with 15 bases between. The CDR3 region is CASSLQAGSSTDTQYF. In nucleotides, the CDR3 is TGTGCCAGCAGCCTTCAGGCGGGATCTAGCACAGATACGCAGTATTTT.